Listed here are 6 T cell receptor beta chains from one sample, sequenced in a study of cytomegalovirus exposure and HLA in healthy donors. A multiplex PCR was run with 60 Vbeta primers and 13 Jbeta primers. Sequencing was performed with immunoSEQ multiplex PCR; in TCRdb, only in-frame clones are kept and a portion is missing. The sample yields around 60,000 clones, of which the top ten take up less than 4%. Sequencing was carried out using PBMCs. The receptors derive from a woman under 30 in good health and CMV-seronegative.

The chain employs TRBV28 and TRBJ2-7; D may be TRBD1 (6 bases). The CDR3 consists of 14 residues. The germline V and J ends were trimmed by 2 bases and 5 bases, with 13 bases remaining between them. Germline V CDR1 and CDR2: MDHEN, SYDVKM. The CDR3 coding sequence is TGTGCCAGCAGTTTAACAGGGACGGCCCACGAGCAGTACTTC. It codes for CASSLTGTAHEQYF.

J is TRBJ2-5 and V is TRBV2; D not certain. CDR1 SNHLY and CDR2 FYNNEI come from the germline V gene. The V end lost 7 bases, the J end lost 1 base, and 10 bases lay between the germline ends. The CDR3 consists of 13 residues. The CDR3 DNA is TGTGCCAGCATAAATCGAGCCCAAGAGACCCAGTACTTC. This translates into CASINRAQETQYF. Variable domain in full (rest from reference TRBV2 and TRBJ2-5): EPEVTQTPSHQVTQMGQEVILRCVPISNHLYFYWYRQILGQKVEFLVSFYNNEISEKSEIFDDQFSVERPDGSNFTLKIRSTKLEDSAMYFCASINRAQETQYFGPGTRLLVL.

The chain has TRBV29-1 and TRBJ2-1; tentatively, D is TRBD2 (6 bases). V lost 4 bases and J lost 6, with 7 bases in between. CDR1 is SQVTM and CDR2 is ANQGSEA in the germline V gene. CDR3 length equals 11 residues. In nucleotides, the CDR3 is TGCAGCGTTGGGGAGGTCAATGAGCAGTTCTTC. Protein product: CSVGEVNEQFF.

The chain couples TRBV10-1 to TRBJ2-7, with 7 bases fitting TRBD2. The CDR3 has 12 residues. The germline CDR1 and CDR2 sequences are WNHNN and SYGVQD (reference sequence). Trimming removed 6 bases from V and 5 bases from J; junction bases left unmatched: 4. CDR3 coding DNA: TGCGCCAGCAGCCCGGGGGGAGACGAGCAGTACTTC. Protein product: CASSPGGDEQYF.

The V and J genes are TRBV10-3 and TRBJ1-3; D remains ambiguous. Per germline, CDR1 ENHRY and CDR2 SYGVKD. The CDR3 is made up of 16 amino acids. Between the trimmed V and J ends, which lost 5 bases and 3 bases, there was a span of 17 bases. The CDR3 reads CAISTRALPNGNTIYF. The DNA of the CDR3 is TGTGCCATCAGTACGCGGGCCCTCCCCAATGGAAACACCATATATTTT.

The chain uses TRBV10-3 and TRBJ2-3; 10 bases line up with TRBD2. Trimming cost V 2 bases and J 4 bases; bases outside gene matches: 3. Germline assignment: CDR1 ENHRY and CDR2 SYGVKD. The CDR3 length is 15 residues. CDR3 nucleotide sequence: TGTGCCATCAGTGAGCCGGGGACTAGCGCAGATACGCAGTATTTT. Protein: CAISEPGTSADTQYF.